The 9 T cell receptor beta chains below come from one sample, sequenced in a study of metastatic and nonmetastatic thyroid tumors. No patient received treatment before thyroid surgery. TCRdb re-called the PCR reads with MiXCR. The repertoire holds about 52,000 clones, with about a sixth as singletons. The sequenced sample was blood. Source of these receptors: a female donor with papillary thyroid cancer or a benign thyroid nodule (not recorded which). Some clones in this sample may be carry-over from other donors' samples.

Many counts were recorded for this clone. The chain joins TRBV20-1 to TRBJ2-1, with D maybe TRBD1 (5 bases). With 5 bases removed from V and 5 bases from J, the gap between germline ends came to 16 bases. The CDR3 loop spans 14 amino acids. CDR1 and CDR2 from the germline V gene are DFQATT and SNEGSKA (reference sequence). CDR3 residues: CSAAPSDSNNEQFF. The CDR3 DNA reads as TGCAGTGCTGCCCCCTCAGACAGTAACAATGAGCAGTTCTTC.

This chain links TRBV4-1 with TRBJ1-2; the match to TRBD1 covers 10 bases. The germline V gene has CDR1 MGHRA and CDR2 YSYEKL. The CDR3 has 14 residues. The J segment lost 7 bases and the V segment lost 5 bases, leaving 7 bases of the junction unmatched. The CDR3 DNA reads TGCGCCAGCAGCGACCGACAGGGGGCGCCTGGCTACACCTTC. This gives the protein CASSDRQGAPGYTF.

In its sample, this clone was seen many times. J is TRBJ1-2 and V is TRBV19; possibly TRBD1 for D (5 bases). Germline lookup yields CDR1 LNHDA and CDR2 SQIVND (reference sequence). The CDR3 is made up of 14 amino acids. The V end lost 0 bases, the J end lost 3 bases, and 8 bases lay between the germline ends. CDR3 nucleotides: TGTGCCAGTAGTATAGAGGGACTTTACTATGGCTACACCTTC. It translates to CASSIEGLYYGYTF.

This clone turned up a few times. One junction end does not reproduce the germline sequence, and a read error may be involved. The V call is TRBV20-1, the J call TRBJ2-6; D might be TRBD1 or TRBD2, each matching 6 bases. Germline V gene lookup returns CDR1 DFQATT and CDR2 SNEGSKA (reference sequence). The CDR3 loop spans 14 amino acids. In DNA form, the CDR3 reads TGCAGTGCTAGCGGGGGCCGCGGGGCCAAAGTCCTGACTTTC. Amino acid sequence: CSASGGRGAKVLTF.

This clone was observed at least ten times. The rearrangement uses TRBV19 and TRBJ2-1, with 7 bases lining up with TRBD1. CDR1 and CDR2 from the germline V gene are LNHDA and SQIVND (reference sequence). The CDR3 is 14 residues long. V lost 5 bases and J lost 7; bases outside the gene matches: 8. CDR3 sequence: CASSYPGGMNEQFF. CDR3 DNA sequence: TGTGCCAGTAGTTATCCAGGGGGTATGAATGAGCAGTTCTTC.

This clone showed up many times. The identical CDR3 is also encoded by other nucleotide sequences in the sample. The chain has TRBV19 and TRBJ2-1, with 13 bases lining up with TRBD2. This CDR3 contains 17 residues. V was pared by 4 bases and J by 3 bases, with 6 bases of the junction left unmatched. CDR1 LNHDA and CDR2 SQIVND come from the germline V gene (reference sequence). In DNA form, the CDR3 reads TGTGCCAGTAGTACGTTCGGACTAGCGGGAGTCTACAATGAGCAGTTCTTC. Translation gives CASSTFGLAGVYNEQFF. Combining the CDR3 with reference TRBV19 and TRBJ2-1 gives the whole variable domain DGGITQSPKYLFRKEGQNVTLSCEQNLNHDAMYWYRQDPGQGLRLIYYSQIVNDFQKGDIAEGYSVSREKKESFPLTVTSAQKNPTAFYLCASSTFGLAGVYNEQFFGPGTRLTVL.

This clone was counted many times. The chain uses TRBV11-2 and TRBJ2-5; 7 bases map to TRBD2. The V and J ends lost 5 bases and 5 bases, in that order; junction bases with no gene match: 14. This CDR3 is 16 amino acids long. Germline CDR1 reads SGHAT; CDR2 reads FQNNGV. Written as DNA, the CDR3 is TGTGCCAGCAGCCCGCGTCGTGGTTTGGGGGGGGAGACCCAGTACTTC. Translation gives CASSPRRGLGGETQYF.

This clone has at least ten counts. CDR3 nucleotide sequence: TGTGCCTGGAACACCTACACGGGGAACACTGAAGCTTTCTTT. Amino acids: CAWNTYTGNTEAFF. The genes are TRBV30 and TRBJ1-1; no clear D gene. The germline gives CDR1 GTSNPN, CDR2 SVGIG (reference sequence). Trimming removed 4 bases at V and 1 base at J, with 13 bases between. This CDR3 is built from 14 residues.

The chain recombines TRBV20-1 with TRBJ2-1; tentative D call: TRBD1 (6 bases). V was clipped by 4 bases and J by 8 bases, with 21 bases between them. There are 15 residues in the CDR3. The germline CDR1 and CDR2 sequences are DFQATT and SNEGSKA (reference sequence). CDR3 nucleotide sequence: TGCAGTGCTACAAACCCTGGACAGTGTATAGATGAGCAGTTCTTC. Protein product: CSATNPGQCIDEQFF.